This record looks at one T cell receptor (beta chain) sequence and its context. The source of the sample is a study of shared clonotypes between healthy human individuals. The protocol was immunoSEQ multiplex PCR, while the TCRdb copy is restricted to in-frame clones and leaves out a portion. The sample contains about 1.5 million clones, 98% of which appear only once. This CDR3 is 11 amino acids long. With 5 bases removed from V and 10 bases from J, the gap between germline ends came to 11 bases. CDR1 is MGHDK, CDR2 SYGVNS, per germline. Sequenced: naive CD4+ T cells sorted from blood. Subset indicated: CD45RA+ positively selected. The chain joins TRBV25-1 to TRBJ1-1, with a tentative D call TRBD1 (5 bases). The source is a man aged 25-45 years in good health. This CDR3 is CASSTQGSAFF. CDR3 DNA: TGTGCCAGCAGTACTCAGGGATCAGCTTTCTTT.